This T cell receptor beta chain derives from a study of a mutant IDH1 vaccine in newly diagnosed glioma. In the study overall: Investigators started vaccination 4-6 weeks after radiotherapy alone, or with temozolomide cycles. The earlier regimen, radiotherapy, temozolomide, or both, was most often both.

Trimming cost V 11 bases and J 0 bases, with 17 bases left between them. The CDR3 runs 15 residues. Germline CDR1 and CDR2: WNHNN and SYGVQD (reference sequence). The protocol was immunoSEQ multiplex PCR, while the TCRdb copy is restricted to in-frame clones and leaves out a portion. The sample includes about 36,000 clones, over 70% of them seen just once. This sample's time point: week 11, during vaccination. In every dose of vaccine, 300 ug of mutant IDH1 20-mer peptide was given alongside topical imiquimod. Donors' newly diagnosed IDH1-mutant WHO grade 3 or 4 astrocytomas lacked nuclear ATRX. Findings and limits, study-wide: Variations in leading peripheral T cell clonotypes appeared to have no connection with pseudoprogression.

A remark on this clone: Its antigen is still unknown.

The receptor was isolated from a woman aged 25 to 39 with glioma. Some clones in this sample may be carry-over from other donors' samples. The sample consisted of peripheral blood mononuclear cells (PBMCs), taken from a glioma patient whose treatment included an IDH1 peptide vaccine. V and J are TRBV10-1 and TRBJ1-5; perhaps TRBD1 as D (5 bases). The CDR3: CARPRADYSNQPQHF. As DNA, the CDR3 is TGCGCCCGACCCAGGGCCGACTATAGCAATCAGCCCCAGCATTTT.